This T cell receptor beta chain is from a study of OX40 agonist ivuxolimab in advanced cancers. Here immunoSEQ multiplex PCR was the method, and the copy in TCRdb shows in-frame clones only, minus some. The table records around 26,000 clones, just under 80% of them present only once. The TCR originated in an adult with an advanced solid tumor such as melanoma, head and neck, liver or kidney cancer. The sequencing used CD4+ or CD8+ T cells sorted from blood, collected in a trial of the OX40 agonist ivuxolimab.

CDR3 sequence reads: CASSLGTGGSGNIQYF. The CDR3 nucleotides are TGTGCCAGCAGCTTAGGGACAGGGGGCTCCGGAAACATTCAGTACTTC. The chain has TRBV7-6 and TRBJ2-4, with 11 positions matching TRBD1. This CDR3 comprises 16 residues. Per the germline V gene, CDR1 is SGHVS and CDR2 is FNYEAQ. The junction had 5 bases not matched to a gene; V was cut back by 1 base and J by 6 bases.